This TCR beta chain derives from a study of T cells in Graves' hyperthyroidism and ophthalmopathy. Study summary: Peripheral blood draws took place at initial diagnosis, ahead of any treatment.

This clonotype was detected many times. PBMCs were sourced from over 8.5 ml fresh peripheral blood. It was RNA transcripts that yielded the amplified TCR beta CDR3 regions. The HTBI primer set served for first-round RT-PCR of the TCR CDR3. In TCRdb, the multiplex PCR reads were re-called with MiXCR into one record per CDR3 protein. This table holds roughly 600,000 distinct CDR3 sequences, 13% to 15% found once. CDR1 and CDR2 from the germline V gene are KGHSH and LQKENI. Trimming shortened V by 2 bases and J by 0 bases, and 8 bases separated the two germline ends. CDR3 length equals 15 residues. The specimen sequenced was blood. The receptor comes from a woman aged 45-60 years with Graves' ophthalmopathy. This chain uses TRBV18 with TRBJ1-3, with D uncertain. The CDR3 DNA is TGTGCCAGCTCACCATACACGTCCTCTGGAAACACCATATATTTT. This encodes CASSPYTSSGNTIYF.